Listed below are T cell receptor beta chains from one sample, sequenced in a study of blood T cell repertoires in COVID-19. This table comes from immunoSEQ multiplex PCR, and its TCRdb copy is limited to in-frame clones, with some not included. Here the sample spans 410,000 or so clones, 89% being singletons. The sequencing sample was made of peripheral blood. These receptors were obtained from a woman aged 40 to 50 with COVID-19, enrolled during active disease. Both conserved end residues are trimmed from each CDR3.

v_call,j_call,cdr3_aa
TRBV6-4,TRBJ1-3,ASRLDRAGNTIY
TRBV5-1,TRBJ1-3,ASSLGGDGNTIY
TRBV27,TRBJ2-2,AIRRTGETGELF
TRBV6-5,TRBJ2-1,ASRSGRNEQF
TRBV29-1,TRBJ1-5,SVDLGQGGNQPQH
TRBV3-1/TRBV3-2,TRBJ2-1,ASSQAGTTLYNEQF
TRBV27,TRBJ2-1,ASSSLGLHAVNNEQF
TRBV28,TRBJ2-7,ASSRPGTGSGEQY
TRBV18,TRBJ1-5,ASSRTDYSNQPQH
TRBV7-3,TRBJ2-2,ASSATGASNTGELF
TRBV6-6,TRBJ1-3,ASSPLGTGGNTIY
TRBV4-3,TRBJ2-7,ASSQWGGLAVSSYEQY
TRBV6-6,TRBJ1-5,ASSLGPGQYNQPQH
TRBV11-3,TRBJ2-2,ASSLELAGPPSNTGELF
TRBV28,TRBJ2-7,ASRGQGRSYEQY
TRBV7-8,TRBJ1-5,ASSPGQSYQPQH
TRBV11-3,TRBJ2-2,ASSFRGFGELF
TRBV6-4,TRBJ2-1,ASSAEGASYNEQF
TRBV9,TRBJ2-7,ASSAGPGQLKYEQY
TRBV7-2,TRBJ2-1,ASRRRDEQF
TRBV7-8,TRBJ1-1,ASSLELRYTEAF
TRBV5-6,TRBJ2-1,ASSLSTYNEQF
TRBV6-2/TRBV6-3,TRBJ2-6,ASSYFQGQGAGANVLT
TRBV2,TRBJ1-5,ASSVLSNQPQH
TRBV28,TRBJ2-7,ASRPTTGIGGNEQY
TRBV27,TRBJ1-2,ASSLFYVPGNGYT
TRBV6-2/TRBV6-3,TRBJ2-5,ASSKVAFRYQETQY
TRBV15,TRBJ1-5,ATSRDRGSNQPQH
TRBV10-3,TRBJ2-2,AISSRSDTGELF
TRBV4-3,TRBJ2-1,ASSQVAGGKHEQF
TRBV12-3/TRBV12-4,TRBJ1-5,ASSLLGGQPQH
TRBV28,TRBJ1-4,ASSPGGQSNEKLF
TRBV11-2,TRBJ1-1,ASRGGAGYPEAF
TRBV28,TRBJ2-2,ASSLWTSGTNTGELF